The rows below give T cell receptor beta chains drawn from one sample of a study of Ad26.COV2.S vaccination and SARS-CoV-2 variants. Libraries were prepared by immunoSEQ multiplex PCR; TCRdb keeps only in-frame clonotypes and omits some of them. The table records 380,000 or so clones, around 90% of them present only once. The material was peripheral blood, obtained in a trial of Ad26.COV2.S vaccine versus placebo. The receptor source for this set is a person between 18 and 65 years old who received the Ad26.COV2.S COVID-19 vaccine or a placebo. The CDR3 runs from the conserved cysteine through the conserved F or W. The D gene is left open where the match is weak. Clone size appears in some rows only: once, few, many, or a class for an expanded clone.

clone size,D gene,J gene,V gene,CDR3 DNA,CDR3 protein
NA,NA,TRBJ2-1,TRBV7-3,TGTGCCAGCAGCTTAACGAACAGGGCAGAAAATGAGCAGTTCTTC,CASSLTNRAENEQFF
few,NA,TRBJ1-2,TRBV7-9,TGTGCCAGCAGCTTAAGACAGGCGAACTATGGCTACACCTTC,CASSLRQANYGYTF
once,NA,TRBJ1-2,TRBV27,TGTGCCAGCAGTTTCAGGGGTCTTGGGGGTGGCTACACCTTC,CASSFRGLGGGYTF
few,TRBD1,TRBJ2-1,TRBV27,TGTGCCAGCGACTCTACCGGGACAGGCACCAATGAGCAGTTCTTC,CASDSTGTGTNEQFF
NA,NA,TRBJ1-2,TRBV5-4,TGTGCCAGCAGCTTGGACAGGGATCTTAACTATGGCTACACCTTC,CASSLDRDLNYGYTF
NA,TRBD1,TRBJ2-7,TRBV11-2,TGTGCCAGCAGCCTAGGGCCGGGACAGGGGGTTAACGAGCAGTACTTC,CASSLGPGQGVNEQYF
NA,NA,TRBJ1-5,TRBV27,TGTGCCAGCAGTCTCCTAGGGGCCCAGCCCCAGCATTTT,CASSLLGAQPQHF
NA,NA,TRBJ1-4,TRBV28,TGTGCCAGCAGTATTTTAGGGCGGGTAGATGAAAAACTGTTTTTT,CASSILGRVDEKLFF
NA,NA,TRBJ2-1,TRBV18,TGTGCCAGCTCACCTAGACAAAACTCCTACAATGAGCAGTTCTTC,CASSPRQNSYNEQFF
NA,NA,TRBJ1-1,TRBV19,TGTGCCAGTACGACCCGGGCCCGAGGCACTGAAGCTTTCTTT,CASTTRARGTEAFF
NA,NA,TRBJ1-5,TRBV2,TGTGCCAGCAGTCGGGACATAGGGGTCAATCAGCCCCAGCATTTT,CASSRDIGVNQPQHF
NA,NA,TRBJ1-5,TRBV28,TGTGCCAGCAGTTCCTGGGGAGGTCAGCCCCAGCATTTT,CASSSWGGQPQHF
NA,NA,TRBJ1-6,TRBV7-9,TGTGCCAGCAGCACAAACAGGGATTCACCCCTCCACTTT,CASSTNRDSPLHF
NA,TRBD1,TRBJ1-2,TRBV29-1,TGCAGCGTTGGTGACAGGGCAGGAGAGGGCTACACCTTC,CSVGDRAGEGYTF
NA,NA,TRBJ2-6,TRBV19,TGTGCCAGTGGCAGGGGCGACTCTGGGGCCAACGTCCTGACTTTC,CASGRGDSGANVLTF
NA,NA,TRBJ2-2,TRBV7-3,TGTGCCAGCAGCTCCAGGGAGTTATGGAACACCGGGGAGCTGTTTTTT,CASSSRELWNTGELFF
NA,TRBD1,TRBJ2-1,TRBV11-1,TGTGCCAGCAGCTTAAAGGGACAGGGGGCTCAAGATGAGCAGTTCTTC,CASSLKGQGAQDEQFF
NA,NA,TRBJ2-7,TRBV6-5,TGTGCCAGCAGTACCCTCGGGGATCCAGTATACGAGCAGTACTTC,CASSTLGDPVYEQYF
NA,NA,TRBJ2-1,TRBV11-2,TGTGCCAGCAGCTTTTATCGTTTCAATGAGCAGTTCTTC,CASSFYRFNEQFF
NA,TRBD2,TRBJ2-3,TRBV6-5,TGTGCCAGCAGTTACTCAAGCGGGGGGGGCATAGATACGCAGTATTTT,CASSYSSGGGIDTQYF
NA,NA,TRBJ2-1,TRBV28,TGTGCCAGCAGTTCACTGACAGAAGGCAAATACAATGAGCAGTTCTTC,CASSSLTEGKYNEQFF
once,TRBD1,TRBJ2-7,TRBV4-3,TGCGCCAGCAGCCAAGGCCTGGGACAGGGGTTCGACGAGCAGTACTTC,CASSQGLGQGFDEQYF
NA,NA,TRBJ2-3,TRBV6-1,TGTGCCAGCAGTGAGCAGACAGGCAGCACAGATACGCAGTATTTT,CASSEQTGSTDTQYF
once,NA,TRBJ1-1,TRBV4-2,TGTGCCAGCAGCCAAGAAGTTTCACTGAACACTGAAGCTTTCTTT,CASSQEVSLNTEAFF
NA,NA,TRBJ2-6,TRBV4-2,TGTGCCAGCAGCCGAGAGGTCAACTCTGGGGCCAACGTCCTGACTTTC,CASSREVNSGANVLTF
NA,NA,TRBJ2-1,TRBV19,TGTGCCAGTAGTAGACAGCGGGCCTGGGATGAGCAGTTCTTC,CASSRQRAWDEQFF